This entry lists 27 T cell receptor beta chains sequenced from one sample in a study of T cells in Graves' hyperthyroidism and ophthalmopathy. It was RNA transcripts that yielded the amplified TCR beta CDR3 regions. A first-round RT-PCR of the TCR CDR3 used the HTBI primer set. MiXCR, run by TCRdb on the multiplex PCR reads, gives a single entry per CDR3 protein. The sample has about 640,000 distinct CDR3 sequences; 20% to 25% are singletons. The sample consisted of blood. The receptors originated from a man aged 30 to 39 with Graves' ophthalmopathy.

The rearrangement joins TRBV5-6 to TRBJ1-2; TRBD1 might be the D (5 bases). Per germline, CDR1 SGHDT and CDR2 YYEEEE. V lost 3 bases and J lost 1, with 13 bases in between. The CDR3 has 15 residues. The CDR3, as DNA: TGTGCCAGCAGCTGGGGGAGGACGGTTAACTATGGCTACACCTTC. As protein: CASSWGRTVNYGYTF.

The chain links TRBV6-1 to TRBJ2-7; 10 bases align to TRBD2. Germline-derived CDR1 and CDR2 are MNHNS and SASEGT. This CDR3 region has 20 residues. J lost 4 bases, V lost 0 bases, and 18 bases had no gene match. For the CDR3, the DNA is TGTGCCAGCAGTGAAGCTTCTTGGGCTAGCGGGAGTTTGGTTGGGTACGAGCAGTACTTC. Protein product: CASSEASWASGSLVGYEQYF.

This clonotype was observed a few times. The CDR3 sequence is CATSKLRDSPLHF. CDR3 in DNA: TGTGCCACCAGCAAGCTTCGTGATTCACCCCTCCACTTT. This sequence joins TRBV15 and TRBJ1-6, with D unclear. The CDR3 contains 13 residues. The germline CDR1 and CDR2 sequences are LNHNV and YYDKDF (reference sequence). V was clipped by 4 bases and J by 8 bases, with 9 bases between them.

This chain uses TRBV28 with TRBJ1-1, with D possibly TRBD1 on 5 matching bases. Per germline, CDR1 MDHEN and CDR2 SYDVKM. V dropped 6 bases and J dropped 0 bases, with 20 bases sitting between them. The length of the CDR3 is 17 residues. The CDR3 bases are TGTGCCAGCAGGATCCAGGGACTCTTTACGGTGAACACTGAAGCTTTCTTT. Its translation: CASRIQGLFTVNTEAFF.

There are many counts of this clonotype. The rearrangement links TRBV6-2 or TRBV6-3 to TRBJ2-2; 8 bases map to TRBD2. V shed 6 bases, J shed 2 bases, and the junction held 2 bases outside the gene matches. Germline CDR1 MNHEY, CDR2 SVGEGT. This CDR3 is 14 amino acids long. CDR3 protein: CASRVAGNTGELFF. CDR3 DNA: TGTGCCAGCAGAGTAGCGGGAAACACCGGGGAGCTGTTTTTT.

The CDR3 loop is CASRDTRFDTGELFF. Written as DNA, the CDR3 is TGTGCCAGCAGGGATACTAGGTTCGATACCGGGGAGCTGTTTTTT. The V gene is TRBV7-9, the J gene TRBJ2-2, with D perhaps TRBD2 (5 bases). Germline V gene lookup returns CDR1 SEHNR and CDR2 FQNEAQ (reference sequence). Trimming cost V 6 bases and J 5 bases, with 16 bases left between them. The CDR3 runs 15 residues.

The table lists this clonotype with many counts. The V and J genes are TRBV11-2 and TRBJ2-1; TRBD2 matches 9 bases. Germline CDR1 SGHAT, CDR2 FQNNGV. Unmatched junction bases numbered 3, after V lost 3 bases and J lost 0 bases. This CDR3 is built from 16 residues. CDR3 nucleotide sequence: TGTGCCAGCAGCTTTGGACTAGCGAGCTCCTACAATGAGCAGTTCTTC. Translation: CASSFGLASSYNEQFF.

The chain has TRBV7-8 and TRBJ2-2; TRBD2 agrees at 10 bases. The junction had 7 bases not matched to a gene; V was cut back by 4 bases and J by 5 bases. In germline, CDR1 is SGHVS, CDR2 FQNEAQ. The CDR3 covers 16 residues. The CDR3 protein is CASSSGPAGGTGELFF. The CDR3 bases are TGTGCCAGCAGCTCCGGACCAGCGGGAGGGACCGGGGAGCTGTTTTTT.

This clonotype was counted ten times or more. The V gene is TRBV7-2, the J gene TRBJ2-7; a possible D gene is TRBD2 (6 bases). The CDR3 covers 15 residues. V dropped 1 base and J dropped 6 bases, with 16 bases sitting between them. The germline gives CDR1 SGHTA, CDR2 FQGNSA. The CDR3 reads CASSLDPGLPGEQYF. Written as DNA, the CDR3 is TGTGCCAGCAGCTTAGATCCGGGACTGCCGGGCGAGCAGTACTTC.

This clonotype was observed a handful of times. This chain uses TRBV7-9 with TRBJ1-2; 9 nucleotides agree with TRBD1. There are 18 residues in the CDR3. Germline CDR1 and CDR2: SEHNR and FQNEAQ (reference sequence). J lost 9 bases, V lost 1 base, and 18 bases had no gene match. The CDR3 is CASSLESQGARASGRYTF. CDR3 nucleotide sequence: TGTGCCAGCAGCTTAGAGTCACAGGGGGCGAGGGCGTCTGGGCGCTACACCTTC.

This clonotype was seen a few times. CDR3 nucleotide sequence: TGTGCCAGCAGCCAAGCTGGACCGCCAGAGAGATACGAGCAGTACTTC. Translated: CASSQAGPPERYEQYF. The chain combines TRBV3-1 with TRBJ2-7; D is unclear. The CDR3 contains 16 residues. Germline CDR1 LGHDT, CDR2 YNNKEL (reference sequence). V was shortened by 1 base and J by 4 bases, with 17 bases between the two germline ends.

The CDR3 region is CASSQEQYSSYEQYF. CDR3 nucleotide sequence: TGCGCCAGCAGCCAAGAACAGTACAGCTCCTACGAGCAGTACTTC. The genes are TRBV4-3 and TRBJ2-7; no firm D call. The CDR3 contains 15 residues. Trimming left V 0 bases short and J 0 bases short, with 9 bases between. Germline CDR1 is LGHNA and CDR2 is YSLEER.

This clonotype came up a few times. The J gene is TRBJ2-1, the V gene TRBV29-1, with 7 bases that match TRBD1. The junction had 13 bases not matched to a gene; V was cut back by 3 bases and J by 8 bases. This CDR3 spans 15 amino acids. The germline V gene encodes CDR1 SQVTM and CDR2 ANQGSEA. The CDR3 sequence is CSVDRSGQVIDEQFF. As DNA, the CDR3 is TGCAGCGTTGACCGCTCTGGACAGGTTATTGATGAGCAGTTCTTC.

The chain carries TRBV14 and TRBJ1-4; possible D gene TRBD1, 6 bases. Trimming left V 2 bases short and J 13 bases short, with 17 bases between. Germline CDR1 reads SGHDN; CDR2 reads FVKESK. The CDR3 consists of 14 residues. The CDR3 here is CASSQSGGAFGLFF. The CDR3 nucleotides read TGTGCCAGCAGCCAATCGGGGGGCGCGTTTGGACTGTTTTTT.

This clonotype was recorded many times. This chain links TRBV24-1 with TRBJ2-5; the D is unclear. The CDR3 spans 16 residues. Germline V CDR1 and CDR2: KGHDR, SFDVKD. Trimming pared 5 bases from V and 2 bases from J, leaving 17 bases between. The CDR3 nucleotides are TGTGCCACCAGTGCCGGCGGCGATTACCTACAAGAGACCCAGTACTTC. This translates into CATSAGGDYLQETQYF.

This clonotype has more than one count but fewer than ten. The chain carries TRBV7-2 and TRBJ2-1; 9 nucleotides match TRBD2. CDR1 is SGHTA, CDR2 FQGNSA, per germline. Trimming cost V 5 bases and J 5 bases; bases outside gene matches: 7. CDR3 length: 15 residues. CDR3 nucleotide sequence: TGTGCCAGCAGCGTTAGCGGGAGTTGGAACAATGAGCAGTTCTTC. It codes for CASSVSGSWNNEQFF.

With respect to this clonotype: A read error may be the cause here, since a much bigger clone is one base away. The CDR3 loop reads CASSLWTGGGRPQHF. The CDR3 DNA sequence: TGTGCCAGCAGTTTATGGACAGGGGGTGGTCGGCCCCAGCATTTT. This chain links TRBV28 with TRBJ1-5, with 9 bases lining up with TRBD1. Germline V gives CDR1 MDHEN, CDR2 SYDVKM. With V trimmed by 0 bases and J by 9 bases, 6 bases remained unmatched. This CDR3 is 15 amino acids long.

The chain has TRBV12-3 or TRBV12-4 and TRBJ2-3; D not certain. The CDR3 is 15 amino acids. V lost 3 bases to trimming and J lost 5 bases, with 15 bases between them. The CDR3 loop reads CASSLGRHPEDTQYF. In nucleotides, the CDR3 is TGTGCCAGCAGTTTGGGTCGGCATCCCGAAGATACGCAGTATTTT.

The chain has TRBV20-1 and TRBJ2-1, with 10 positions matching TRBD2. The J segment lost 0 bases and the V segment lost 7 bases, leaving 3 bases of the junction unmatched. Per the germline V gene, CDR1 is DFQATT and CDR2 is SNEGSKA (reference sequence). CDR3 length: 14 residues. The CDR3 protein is CSGASGGSYNEQFF. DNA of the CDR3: TGCAGTGGGGCTAGCGGGGGCTCCTACAATGAGCAGTTCTTC.

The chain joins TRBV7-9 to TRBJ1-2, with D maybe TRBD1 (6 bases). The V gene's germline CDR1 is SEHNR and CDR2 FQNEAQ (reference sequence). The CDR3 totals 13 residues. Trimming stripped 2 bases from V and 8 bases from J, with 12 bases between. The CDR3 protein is CASSLIQGAGYTF. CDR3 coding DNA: TGTGCCAGCAGCTTAATACAGGGCGCGGGCTACACCTTC.

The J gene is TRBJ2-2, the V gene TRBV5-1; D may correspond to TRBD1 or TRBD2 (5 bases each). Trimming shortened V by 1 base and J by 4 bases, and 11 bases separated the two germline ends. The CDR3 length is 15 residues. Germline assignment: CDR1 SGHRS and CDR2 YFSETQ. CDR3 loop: CASSLRPRGTGELFF. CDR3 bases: TGCGCCAGCAGCTTGAGACCGAGGGGCACCGGGGAGCTGTTTTTT.

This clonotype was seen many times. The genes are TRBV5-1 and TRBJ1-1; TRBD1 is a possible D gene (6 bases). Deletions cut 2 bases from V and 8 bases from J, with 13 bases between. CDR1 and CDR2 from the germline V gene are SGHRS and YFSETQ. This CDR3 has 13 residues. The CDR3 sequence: CASSLSTGIEAFF. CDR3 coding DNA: TGCGCCAGCAGCTTATCCACAGGGATCGAAGCTTTCTTT. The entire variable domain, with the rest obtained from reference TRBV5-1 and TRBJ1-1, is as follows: KAGVTQTPRYLIKTRGQQVTLSCSPISGHRSVSWYQQTPGQGLQFLFEYFSETQRNKGNFPGRFSGRQFSNSRSEMNVSTLELGDSALYLCASSLSTGIEAFFGQGTRLTVV.

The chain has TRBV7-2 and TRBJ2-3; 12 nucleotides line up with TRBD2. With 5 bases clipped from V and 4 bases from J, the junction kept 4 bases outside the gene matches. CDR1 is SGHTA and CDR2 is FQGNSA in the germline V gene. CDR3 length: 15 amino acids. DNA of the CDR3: TGTGCCAGCAGCCAGACTAGCGGGAGAGCAGATACGCAGTATTTT. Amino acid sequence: CASSQTSGRADTQYF.

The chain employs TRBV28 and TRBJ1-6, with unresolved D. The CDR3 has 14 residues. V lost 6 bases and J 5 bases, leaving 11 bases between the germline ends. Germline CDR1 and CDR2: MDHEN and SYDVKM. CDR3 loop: CASRIANHNSPLHF. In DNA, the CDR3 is TGTGCCAGCAGAATCGCCAATCATAATTCACCCCTCCACTTT.

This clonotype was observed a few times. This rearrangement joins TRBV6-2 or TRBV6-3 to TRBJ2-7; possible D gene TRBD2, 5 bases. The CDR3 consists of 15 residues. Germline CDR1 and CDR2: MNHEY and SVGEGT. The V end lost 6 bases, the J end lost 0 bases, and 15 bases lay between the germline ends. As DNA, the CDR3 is TGTGCCAGCAGGGGGAGAGACGGGCGCTCCTACGAGCAGTACTTC. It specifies CASRGRDGRSYEQYF.

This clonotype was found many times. CDR3 coding DNA: TGTGCCAGCTGCCCTAGCGGGAGGGGGGTCAATGAGCAGTTCTTC. Its protein product is CASCPSGRGVNEQFF. This chain connects TRBV28 to TRBJ2-1, with 12 nucleotides matching TRBD2. This CDR3 region has 15 residues. V was pared by 8 bases and J by 6 bases, with 8 bases of the junction left unmatched. Germline V lookup: CDR1 MDHEN, CDR2 SYDVKM. Based on the CDR3 plus reference TRBV28 and TRBJ2-1, the full variable domain is DVKVTQSSRYLVKRTGEKVFLECVQDMDHENMFWYRQDPGLGLRLIYFSYDVKMKEKGDIPEGYSVSREKKERFSLILESASTNQTSMYLCASCPSGRGVNEQFFGPGTRLTVL.

CDR3 residues: CASSPTPGLAADTQYF. The CDR3, as DNA: TGTGCCAGCAGCCCCACACCGGGACTAGCGGCAGATACGCAGTATTTT. V gene TRBV27 combines with J gene TRBJ2-3; 11 nucleotides match TRBD2. This CDR3 region has 16 residues. The trim removed 6 bases at V and 4 bases at J, leaving 9 bases unmatched. Looked up from germline, CDR1 is MNHEY and CDR2 is SMNVEV (reference sequence).